This T cell receptor (beta chain) originates from a study of shared clonotypes between healthy human individuals. Points from the study as a whole: Blood was the sole source, and tissue repertoires probably differ.

Donors were healthy HIV-negative adults without recent acute infections or vaccinations. V was pared by 0 bases and J by 2 bases, with 10 bases between. CDR1 is KGHSH and CDR2 is LQKENI in the germline V gene. The CDR3 contains 15 residues. To note about this clone: Its cognate antigen is unknown.

Clones were read by immunoSEQ multiplex PCR, and TCRdb kept only the in-frame ones, dropping some. The table records approximately 2.4 million clones, 90% to 97% of them present only once. This clonotype was obtained from a man aged 18 to 29 in good health. The source material was naive CD4+ T cells sorted from blood. As for subset: CD45RA+ positively selected. V gene TRBV18 combines with J gene TRBJ2-5; the D is unclear. The CDR3 is CASSPPLKQQETQYF. CDR3 DNA: TGTGCCAGCTCACCACCCTTAAAACAGCAAGAGACCCAGTACTTC.